Below are 15 T cell receptor beta chains sequenced from a single sample in a study of blood T cell repertoires in COVID-19. The assay was immunoSEQ multiplex PCR, and TCRdb's table has in-frame clones only and misses some. The table lists 100,000 to 150,000 clones, roughly two thirds of them singletons. The sequenced sample consisted of peripheral blood. These receptors all come from an older woman with acute or convalescent COVID-19.

The CDR3 DNA sequence: TGTGCCAGTAGTCCCCGCTCGAGCTCCTATAATTCACCCCTCCACTTT. Translation: CASSPRSSSYNSPLHF. The chain couples TRBV19 to TRBJ1-6; no reliable D call. The CDR3 length is 16 residues. Looked up from germline, CDR1 is LNHDA and CDR2 is SQIVND (reference sequence). Between the trimmed V and J ends, which lost 5 bases and 0 bases, there was a span of 11 bases.

The J gene is TRBJ2-7, the V gene TRBV3-1 (or the pseudogene TRBV3-2); tentatively, D is TRBD2 (6 bases). The V gene lost 1 base and the J gene lost 2 bases, with 15 bases spanning the gap. The germline V gene has CDR1 LGHDT and CDR2 YNNKEL (reference sequence). The CDR3 is 16 amino acids. CDR3 in DNA: TGTGCCAGCAGCCAAGGAGGTAGCGGAAAGACCTACGAGCAGTACTTC. It yields the protein CASSQGGSGKTYEQYF.

The chain carries TRBV9 and TRBJ2-5, with 13 bases lining up with TRBD2. The CDR3 is 16 residues long. Germline CDR1 is SGDLS and CDR2 is YYNGEE. V lost 1 base to trimming and J lost 7 bases; unmatched junction nucleotides: 7. The CDR3 sequence is CASSVTSGGARVTQYF. In DNA form, the CDR3 reads TGTGCCAGCAGCGTAACTAGCGGGGGGGCCCGTGTGACCCAGTACTTC.

The rearrangement links TRBV5-1 to TRBJ2-3; D possibly corresponds to TRBD2 (6 bases). The germline V and J ends were trimmed by 4 bases and 2 bases, with 11 bases remaining between them. The CDR3 has 14 amino acids. Per germline, CDR1 SGHRS and CDR2 YFSETQ. In DNA form, the CDR3 reads TGCGCCAGCAGCCAGGGACTGATCACAGATACGCAGTATTTT. It codes for CASSQGLITDTQYF.

This chain connects TRBV12-3 or TRBV12-4 to TRBJ1-1; no clear D gene. The CDR3 contains 13 residues. V gave up 6 bases and J gave up 4 bases, with 12 bases separating them. The CDR3 sequence is CASRRPMGTEAFF. CDR3 sequence (DNA): TGTGCCAGCAGGCGGCCGATGGGCACTGAAGCTTTCTTT.

This clone was picked up a small number of times. The V gene is TRBV18, the J gene TRBJ2-1; 9 bases line up with TRBD2. The CDR3 is made up of 17 amino acids. Germline lookup yields CDR1 KGHSH and CDR2 LQKENI. V gave up 1 base and J gave up 4 bases; unmatched junction bases: 8. The CDR3: CASSPLPSGVYYNEQFF. As DNA, the CDR3 is TGTGCCAGCTCACCACTTCCTAGCGGGGTATATTACAATGAGCAGTTCTTC.

The chain links TRBV5-6 to TRBJ2-7; TRBD1 might be the D (6 bases). From germline, CDR1 is SGHDT and CDR2 YYEEEE. The CDR3 runs 12 residues. V gave up 1 base and J gave up 5 bases, with 7 bases separating them. DNA for the CDR3: TGTGCCAGCAGCTTGTCAGGGGACGAGCAGTACTTC. Protein sequence: CASSLSGDEQYF.

CDR3 bases: TGTGCCAGCAGTTTACGGGGTGAGGATACGCAGTATTTT. This sequence encodes CASSLRGEDTQYF. The V gene is TRBV12-3 or TRBV12-4, the J gene TRBJ2-3; D is possibly TRBD2 (5 bases). V was shortened by 2 bases and J by 6 bases, with 9 bases between the two germline ends. The CDR3 covers 13 residues.

In its sample, this clone was seen a few times. The chain combines TRBV18 with TRBJ2-3; possible D gene TRBD2, 5 bases. Germline V gene sequence: CDR1 KGHSH, CDR2 LQKENI. V dropped 6 bases and J dropped 5 bases, with 12 bases sitting between them. This CDR3 region has 13 residues. CDR3 amino acids: CASSPTGRDTQYF. The CDR3 DNA reads TGTGCCAGCTCTCCGACGGGAAGAGATACGCAGTATTTT.

In its sample, this clone was seen a few times. This chain joins TRBV3-1 (or the pseudogene TRBV3-2) and TRBJ2-7; the D is unclear. Germline assignment: CDR1 LGHDT and CDR2 YNNKEL (reference sequence). V lost 7 bases, J lost 0 bases, and 10 bases lay in between. The length of the CDR3 is 13 residues. This chain's CDR3 is CASTVGNSYEQYF. In nucleotides, the CDR3 is TGTGCCAGCACCGTGGGCAACTCCTACGAGCAGTACTTC.

This clone came up once. The chain links TRBV18 to TRBJ2-7; tentatively, D is TRBD1 (6 bases). Germline V gene lookup returns CDR1 KGHSH and CDR2 LQKENI. The length of the CDR3 is 13 residues. The V end was cut by 3 bases, the J end by 2 bases, with 8 bases between. As DNA, the CDR3 is TGTGCCAGCTCACCGCAGGGGCCCTACGAGCAGTACTTC. Translated: CASSPQGPYEQYF.

The chain joins TRBV7-9 to TRBJ2-7, with 8 bases that match TRBD1. The CDR3 consists of 16 residues. V shed 1 base and J 4 bases; nucleotides not matched to a gene: 9. The germline V gene encodes CDR1 SEHNR and CDR2 FQNEAQ (reference sequence). The CDR3 sequence is CASSLGVSDRVYEQYF. The CDR3 DNA reads TGTGCCAGCAGCTTAGGGGTATCGGACAGGGTTTACGAGCAGTACTTC.

The chain has TRBV2 and TRBJ1-1; TRBD1 agrees at 8 bases. Germline V gives CDR1 SNHLY, CDR2 FYNNEI. The CDR3 loop spans 16 amino acids. The J segment lost 5 bases and the V segment lost 8 bases, leaving 16 bases of the junction unmatched. The CDR3 region is CASLPRGNRGSTEAFF. Here the CDR3 DNA reads TGTGCCAGCCTCCCCCGCGGGAACAGGGGGAGTACTGAAGCTTTCTTT.

This clone turned up a few times. The V and J genes are TRBV6-6 and TRBJ1-3, with 7 bases aligning to TRBD1. V dropped 5 bases and J dropped 1; count of bases not matched to a gene: 11. Germline V gene lookup returns CDR1 MNHNY and CDR2 SVGAGI (reference sequence). The CDR3 covers 17 residues. CDR3: CASSPRRQGKSGNTIYF. CDR3 nucleotide sequence: TGTGCCAGCAGTCCCCGGCGACAGGGTAAATCTGGAAACACCATATATTTT.

This clone has more than one count but fewer than ten. The chain employs TRBV2 and TRBJ1-2; 9 nucleotides line up with TRBD1. The V gene end was trimmed by 8 bases and the J gene end by 2 bases; junction bases not matched to a gene: 9. This CDR3 is built from 15 residues. CDR1 and CDR2 from the germline V gene are SNHLY and FYNNEI. CDR3 sequence (DNA): TGTGCCAGCTACCGGGACAGGGACGGAAACTATGGCTACACCTTC. The encoded protein is CASYRDRDGNYGYTF.